What follows describes a single TCR beta chain. The sample belongs to a study of Ad26.COV2.S vaccination and SARS-CoV-2 variants. Regarding treatment: some 20 received Ad26.COV2.S at low or high dose, single or two shots; about 5 received placebo; per-sample allocation not given. Samples came from day 63 after the first vaccine or placebo injection. Produced via immunoSEQ multiplex PCR; TCRdb's table is partial and in-frame only. The sample carries around 450,000 clones, roughly nine tenths recorded once. The V and J ends lost 6 bases and 9 bases respectively, with 26 bases between them. Per germline, CDR1 SEHNR and CDR2 FQNEAQ (reference sequence). CDR3 length equals 16 residues.

This chain uses TRBV7-9 with TRBJ2-5; D may be TRBD2 (5 bases). The material sequenced was peripheral blood, taken in a trial of Ad26.COV2.S vaccine versus placebo. This clonotype was sampled from a person between 18 and 65 years old who received the Ad26.COV2.S COVID-19 vaccine or a placebo. The CDR3: CASSQTPRPAALSQYF. CDR3 nucleotides: TGTGCCAGCAGTCAAACCCCCCGACCAGCGGCCCTCTCCCAGTACTTC.